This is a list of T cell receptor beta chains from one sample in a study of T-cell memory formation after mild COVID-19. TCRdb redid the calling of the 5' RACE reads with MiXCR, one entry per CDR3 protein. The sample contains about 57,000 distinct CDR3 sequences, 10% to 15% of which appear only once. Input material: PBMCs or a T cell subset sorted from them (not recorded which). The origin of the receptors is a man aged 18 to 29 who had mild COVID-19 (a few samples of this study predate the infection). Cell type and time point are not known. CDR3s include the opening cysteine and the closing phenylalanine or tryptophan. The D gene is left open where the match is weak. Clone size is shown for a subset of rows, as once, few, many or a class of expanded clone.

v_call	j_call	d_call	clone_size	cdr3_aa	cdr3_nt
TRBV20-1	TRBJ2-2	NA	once	CSAVRDAAPGELFF	TGCAGTGCTGTCCGGGACGCGGCTCCCGGGGAGCTGTTTTTT
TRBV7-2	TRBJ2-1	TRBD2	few	CASSPSGTSVPFF	TGTGCCAGCAGCCCATCCGGGACTAGCGTTCCGTTCTTC
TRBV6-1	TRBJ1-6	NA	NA	CASNPRQSNSPLHF	TGTGCCAGCAACCCGAGACAGAGTAATTCACCCCTCCACTTT
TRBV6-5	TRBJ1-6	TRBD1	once	CASSWRRGQISYNSPLHF	TGTGCCAGCAGTTGGCGCAGGGGGCAGATCTCCTATAATTCACCCCTCCACTTT
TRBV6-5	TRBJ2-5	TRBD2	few	CASSRTSRETQYF	TGTGCCAGCAGTAGGACTAGCCGCGAGACCCAGTACTTC
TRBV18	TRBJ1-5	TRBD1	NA	CASSPGYRGLGQPQHF	TGTGCCAGCTCACCAGGGTACAGGGGTCTTGGCCAGCCCCAGCATTTT
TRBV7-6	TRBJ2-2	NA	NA	CASSPGTVTGELFF	TGTGCCAGCAGCCCAGGGACGGTTACCGGGGAGCTGTTTTTT
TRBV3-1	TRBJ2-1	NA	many	CASSKRADSYNEQFF	TGTGCCAGCAGCAAAAGGGCCGACAGTTACAATGAGCAGTTCTTC
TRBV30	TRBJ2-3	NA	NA	CAWRPLAPGGTQYF	TGTGCCTGGAGACCTCTAGCGCCGGGCGGAACGCAGTATTTT
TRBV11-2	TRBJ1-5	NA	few	CASSLVSDRQPQHF	TGTGCCAGCAGCTTAGTATCGGACCGGCAGCCCCAGCATTTT
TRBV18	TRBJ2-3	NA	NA	CASSPTFSGGGGTDTQYF	TGTGCCAGCTCACCAACTTTCTCCGGGGGAGGTGGTACAGATACGCAGTATTTT
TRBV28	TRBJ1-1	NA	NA	CATRRASMNTEAFF	TGTGCCACCAGAAGGGCCAGCATGAACACTGAAGCTTTCTTT
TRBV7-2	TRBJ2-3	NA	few	CASSPNFGADTQYF	TGTGCCAGCAGCCCCAACTTCGGCGCAGATACGCAGTATTTT
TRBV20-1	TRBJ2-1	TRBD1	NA	CSARGDRDEQFF	TGCAGTGCTAGAGGGGACAGGGATGAGCAGTTCTTC
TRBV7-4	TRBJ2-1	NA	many	CASSLRGCPRNEQFF	TGTGCCAGCAGCTTAAGGGGGTGCCCTCGGAATGAGCAGTTCTTC
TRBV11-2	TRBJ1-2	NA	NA	CASSLDSQGGYTF	TGTGCCAGCAGCTTAGATTCCCAGGGTGGCTACACCTTC
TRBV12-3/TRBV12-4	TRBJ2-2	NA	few	CASSFTGELFF	TGTGCCAGCAGTTTTACCGGGGAGCTGTTTTTT
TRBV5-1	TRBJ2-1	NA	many	CASSYLTGHNEQFF	TGCGCCAGCAGCTACTTGACAGGTCACAATGAGCAGTTCTTC
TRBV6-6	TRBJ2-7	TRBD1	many	CASGTPRDREYF	TGTGCCAGCGGAACACCCCGGGACAGAGAGTACTTC
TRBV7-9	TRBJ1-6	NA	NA	CASSFQRGPIAPLHF	TGTGCCAGCAGCTTCCAGCGCGGCCCAATCGCACCCCTCCACTTT
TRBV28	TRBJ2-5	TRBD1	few	CASSRPRDRGPQETQYF	TGTGCCAGCAGCCGGCCTAGGGACAGGGGTCCCCAAGAGACCCAGTACTTC
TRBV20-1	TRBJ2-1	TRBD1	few	CSATGQGVWRQFF	TGCAGTGCTACAGGACAGGGCGTTTGGCGGCAGTTCTTC
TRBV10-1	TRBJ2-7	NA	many	CASSATLLLEQYF	TGCGCCAGCAGTGCCACCCTTCTCCTCGAGCAGTACTTC
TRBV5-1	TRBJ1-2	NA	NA	CASSLPTNYGYTF	TGCGCCAGCAGCTTGCCCACTAACTATGGCTACACCTTC
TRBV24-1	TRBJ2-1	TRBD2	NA	CATSDLPRVAGNNEQFF	TGTGCCACCAGTGATTTGCCACGGGTAGCGGGGAACAATGAGCAGTTCTTC
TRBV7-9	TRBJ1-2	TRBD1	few	CASSLATGGGYTF	TGTGCCAGCAGCTTAGCGACAGGGGGCGGCTACACCTTC
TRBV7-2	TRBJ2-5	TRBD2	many	CASSPRLAETQYF	TGTGCCAGCAGCCCCAGACTAGCGGAGACCCAGTACTTC
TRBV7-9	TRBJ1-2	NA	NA	CASSLEGWGYGYTF	TGTGCCAGCAGCTTAGAGGGCTGGGGGTATGGCTACACCTTC
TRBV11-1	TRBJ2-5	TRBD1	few	CASSWSGTGKETQYF	TGTGCCAGCAGCTGGTCCGGGACAGGGAAAGAGACCCAGTACTTC
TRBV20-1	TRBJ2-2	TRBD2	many	CSARVASGVGNTGELFF	TGCAGTGCTAGAGTGGCTAGCGGGGTAGGGAACACCGGGGAGCTGTTTTTT
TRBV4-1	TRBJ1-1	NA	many	CASSQVEVAAAFF	TGCGCCAGCAGCCAAGTAGAAGTCGCGGCCGCTTTCTTT
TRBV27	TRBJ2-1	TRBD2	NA	CASSYALSGGPNEQFF	TGTGCCAGCAGCTACGCGCTTAGCGGGGGGCCCAATGAGCAGTTCTTC
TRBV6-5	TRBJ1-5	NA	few	CASSLRANQPQHF	TGTGCCAGCAGTTTGAGGGCTAATCAGCCCCAGCATTTT
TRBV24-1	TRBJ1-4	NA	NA	CATSDSSGREKLFF	TGTGCCACCAGTGATTCGTCAGGTCGAGAAAAACTGTTTTTT
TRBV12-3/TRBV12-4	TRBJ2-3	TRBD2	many	CASSLASGRTDTQYF	TGTGCCAGCAGTTTAGCTAGCGGGCGCACAGATACGCAGTATTTT
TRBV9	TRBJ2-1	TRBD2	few	CASSSPPRTSGGYNEQFF	TGTGCCAGCAGCTCCCCGCCCCGGACTAGCGGGGGGTACAATGAGCAGTTCTTC
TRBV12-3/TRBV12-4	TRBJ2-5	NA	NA	CASSFRSAETQYF	TGTGCCAGCAGTTTCAGGTCCGCGGAGACCCAGTACTTC
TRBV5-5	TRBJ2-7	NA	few	CLRRVSYEQYF	TGTCTTCGGAGGGTCTCCTACGAGCAGTACTTC
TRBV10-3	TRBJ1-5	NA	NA	CAIRREGNQPQHF	TGTGCCATCAGGAGGGAGGGCAATCAGCCCCAGCATTTT
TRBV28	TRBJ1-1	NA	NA	CASSLIRAPKAFF	TGTGCCAGCAGTTTAATCAGGGCCCCCAAAGCTTTCTTT
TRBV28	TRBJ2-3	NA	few	CASSPASRPDTQYF	TGTGCCAGCAGCCCCGCGTCCCGGCCAGATACGCAGTATTTT
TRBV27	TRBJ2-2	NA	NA	CASSFGEAGELFF	TGTGCCAGCAGTTTTGGAGAGGCCGGGGAGCTGTTTTTT
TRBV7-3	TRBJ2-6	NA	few	CASSRSRSGANVLTF	TGTGCCAGCAGCCGATCGCGCTCTGGGGCCAACGTCCTGACTTTC
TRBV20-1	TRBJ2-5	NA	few	CSARDPTTGETQYF	TGCAGTGCCCGGGACCCAACAACGGGGGAGACCCAGTACTTC
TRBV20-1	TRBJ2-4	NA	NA	CSARERTLAKNIQYF	TGCAGTGCTAGAGAACGGACCCTAGCCAAAAACATTCAGTACTTC
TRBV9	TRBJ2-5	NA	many	CASSPRLEMWGEETQYF	TGTGCCAGCAGCCCAAGACTCGAAATGTGGGGTGAAGAGACCCAGTACTTC
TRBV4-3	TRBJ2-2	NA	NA	CASSQVSGQAELFF	TGCGCCAGCAGCCAAGTTAGTGGGCAGGCAGAGCTGTTTTTT
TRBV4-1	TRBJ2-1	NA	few	CASSQVGDSDNEQFF	TGCGCCAGCAGCCAAGTGGGGGACTCCGACAATGAGCAGTTCTTC
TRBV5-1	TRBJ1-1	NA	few	CASSLGLGNTEAFF	TGCGCCAGCAGCCTTGGACTGGGGAACACTGAAGCTTTCTTT
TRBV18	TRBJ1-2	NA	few	CASSPTRGQLYGYTF	TGTGCCAGCTCACCAACTAGAGGACAGCTCTATGGCTACACCTTC
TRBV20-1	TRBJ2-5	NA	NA	CSAPSIGRAETQYF	TGCAGTGCCCCGAGCATTGGGCGGGCAGAGACCCAGTACTTC
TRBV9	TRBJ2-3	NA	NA	CASSVNSPSLDTQYF	TGTGCCAGCAGCGTCAACTCCCCCTCCTTGGATACGCAGTATTTT
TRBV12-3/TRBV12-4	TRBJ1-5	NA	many	CASSFWGGDQPQHF	TGTGCCAGCAGTTTTTGGGGAGGCGATCAGCCCCAGCATTTT
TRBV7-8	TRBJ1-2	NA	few	CASSLLFNYGYTF	TGTGCCAGCAGCTTATTATTTAACTATGGCTACACCTTC
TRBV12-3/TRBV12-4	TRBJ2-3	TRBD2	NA	CASSLSGEDTQYF	TGTGCCAGCAGTTTAAGCGGGGAAGATACGCAGTATTTT
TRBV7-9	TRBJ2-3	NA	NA	CASSPETGLRTDTQYF	TGTGCCAGCAGCCCCGAGACAGGTCTCCGCACAGATACGCAGTATTTT
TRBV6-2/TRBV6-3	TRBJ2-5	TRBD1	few	CASSPRQGRYQETQYF	TGTGCCAGCAGTCCACGACAGGGGCGCTATCAAGAGACCCAGTACTTC
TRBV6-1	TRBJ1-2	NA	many	CASREGGHGYTF	TGTGCCAGCAGAGAGGGGGGACATGGCTACACCTTC
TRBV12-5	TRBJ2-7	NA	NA	CASGVVYEQYF	TGTGCTAGTGGGGTGGTTTACGAGCAGTACTTC
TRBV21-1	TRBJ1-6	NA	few	CASRSTGGDSPLHF	TGTGCCAGCAGATCGACAGGGGGGGATTCACCCCTCCACTTT